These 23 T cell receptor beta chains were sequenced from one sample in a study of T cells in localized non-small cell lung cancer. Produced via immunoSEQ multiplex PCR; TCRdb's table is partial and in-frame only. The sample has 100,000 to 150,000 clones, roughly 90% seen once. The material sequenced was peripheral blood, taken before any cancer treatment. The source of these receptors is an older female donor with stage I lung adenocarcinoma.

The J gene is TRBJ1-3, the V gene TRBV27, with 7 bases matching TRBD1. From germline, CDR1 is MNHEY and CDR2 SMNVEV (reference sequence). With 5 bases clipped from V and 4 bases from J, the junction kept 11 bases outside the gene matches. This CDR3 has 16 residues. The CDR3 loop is CASSAQQGMAGNTIYF. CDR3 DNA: TGTGCCAGCAGTGCCCAACAGGGGATGGCGGGAAACACCATATATTTT.

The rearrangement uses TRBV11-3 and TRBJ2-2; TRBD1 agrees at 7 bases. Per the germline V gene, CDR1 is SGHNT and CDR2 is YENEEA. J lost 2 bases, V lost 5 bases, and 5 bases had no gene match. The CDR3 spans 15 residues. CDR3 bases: TGTGCCAGCAGCCCCGGGACAGCAAACACCGGGGAGCTGTTTTTT. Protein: CASSPGTANTGELFF.

The CDR3 coding sequence is TGTGCCAGCAGTTCCCCCCGCGGGACAGGGGCGAACGGGGAGCTGTTTTTT. Translated, it gives CASSSPRGTGANGELFF. The chain employs TRBV27 and TRBJ2-2, with 10 bases identical to TRBD1. The J segment lost 7 bases and the V segment lost 4 bases, leaving 12 bases of the junction unmatched. Germline lookup yields CDR1 MNHEY and CDR2 SMNVEV (reference sequence). The CDR3 totals 17 residues.

The CDR3 coding sequence is TGTGCCAGCAGCTTAAGGTTGAGCGGGAGGGCGACCGAGACCCAGTACTTC. It specifies CASSLRLSGRATETQYF. The chain employs TRBV11-2 and TRBJ2-5, with 10 bases lining up with TRBD2. The CDR3 is 17 amino acids. CDR1 SGHAT and CDR2 FQNNGV come from the germline V gene. The junction had 11 bases not matched to a gene; V was cut back by 2 bases and J by 5 bases.

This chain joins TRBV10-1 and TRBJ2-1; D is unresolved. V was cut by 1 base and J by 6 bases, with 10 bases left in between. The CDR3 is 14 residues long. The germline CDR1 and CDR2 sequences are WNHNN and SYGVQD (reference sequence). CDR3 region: CASSEFLGPNEQFF. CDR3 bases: TGCGCCAGCAGTGAGTTCTTGGGCCCCAATGAGCAGTTCTTC.

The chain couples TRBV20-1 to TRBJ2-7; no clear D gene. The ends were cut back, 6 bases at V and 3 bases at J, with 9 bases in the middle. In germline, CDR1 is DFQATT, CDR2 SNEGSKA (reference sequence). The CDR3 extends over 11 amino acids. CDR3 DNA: TGCAGTGCGACACCGGGCTACGAGCAGTACTTC. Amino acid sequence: CSATPGYEQYF.

The CDR3 DNA reads TGCGCCAGCAGCTTGAGGGTGAACACTGAAGCTTTCTTT. Its protein product is CASSLRVNTEAFF. V gene TRBV5-1 combines with J gene TRBJ1-1; D is unresolved. Trimming took off 1 base at V and 0 bases at J, with 4 bases between the two ends. Germline CDR1 is SGHRS and CDR2 is YFSETQ. This CDR3 contains 13 residues.

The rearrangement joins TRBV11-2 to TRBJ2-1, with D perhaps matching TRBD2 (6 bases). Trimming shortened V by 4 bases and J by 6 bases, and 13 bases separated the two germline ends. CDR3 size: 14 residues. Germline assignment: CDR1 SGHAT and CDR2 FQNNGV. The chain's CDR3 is CASSSGLAVNEQFF. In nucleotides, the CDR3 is TGTGCCAGCAGCTCGGGATTAGCGGTCAATGAGCAGTTCTTC.

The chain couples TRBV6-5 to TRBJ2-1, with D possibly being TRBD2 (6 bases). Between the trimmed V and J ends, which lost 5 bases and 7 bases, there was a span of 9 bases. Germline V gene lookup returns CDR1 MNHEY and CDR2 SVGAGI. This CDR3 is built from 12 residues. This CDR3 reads CASSRAGNEQFF. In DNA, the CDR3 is TGTGCCAGCAGTCGCGCGGGGAATGAGCAGTTCTTC.

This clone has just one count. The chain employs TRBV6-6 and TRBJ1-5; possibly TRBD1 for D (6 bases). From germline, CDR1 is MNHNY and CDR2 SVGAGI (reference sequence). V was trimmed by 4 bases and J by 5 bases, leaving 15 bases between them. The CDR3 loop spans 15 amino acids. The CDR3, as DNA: TGTGCCAGCAGTTCCAGGACAGCTCTCTATCAGCCCCAGCATTTT. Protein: CASSSRTALYQPQHF.

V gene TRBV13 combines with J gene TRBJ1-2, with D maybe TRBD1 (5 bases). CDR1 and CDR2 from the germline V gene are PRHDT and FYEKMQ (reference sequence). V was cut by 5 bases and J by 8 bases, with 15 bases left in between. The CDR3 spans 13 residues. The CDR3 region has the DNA TGTGCCAGCAGCCCGAGTGGGGCTAGGGGCTACACCTTC. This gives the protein CASSPSGARGYTF.

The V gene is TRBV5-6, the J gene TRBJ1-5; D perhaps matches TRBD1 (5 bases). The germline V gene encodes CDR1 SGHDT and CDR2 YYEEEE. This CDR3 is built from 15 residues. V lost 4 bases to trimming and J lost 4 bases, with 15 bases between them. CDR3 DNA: TGTGCCAGCAGCCCGGGACCCCTATCGAATCAGCCCCAGCATTTT. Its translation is CASSPGPLSNQPQHF.

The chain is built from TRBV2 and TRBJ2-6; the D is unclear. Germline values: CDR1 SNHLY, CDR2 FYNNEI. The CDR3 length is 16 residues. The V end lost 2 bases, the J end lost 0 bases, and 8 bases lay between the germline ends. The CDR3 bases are TGTGCCAGCAGTGAATTCACAACCTCTGGGGCCAACGTCCTGACTTTC. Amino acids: CASSEFTTSGANVLTF. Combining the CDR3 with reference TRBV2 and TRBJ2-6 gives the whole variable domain EPEVTQTPSHQVTQMGQEVILRCVPISNHLYFYWYRQILGQKVEFLVSFYNNEISEKSEIFDDQFSVERPDGSNFTLKIRSTKLEDSAMYFCASSEFTTSGANVLTFGAGSRLTVL.

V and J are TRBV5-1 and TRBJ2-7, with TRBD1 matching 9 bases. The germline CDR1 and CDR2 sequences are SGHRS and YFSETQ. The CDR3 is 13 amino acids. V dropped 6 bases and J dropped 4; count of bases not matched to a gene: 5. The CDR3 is CASTKTGGYEQYF. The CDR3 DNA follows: TGCGCCAGCACCAAGACAGGGGGTTACGAGCAGTACTTC.

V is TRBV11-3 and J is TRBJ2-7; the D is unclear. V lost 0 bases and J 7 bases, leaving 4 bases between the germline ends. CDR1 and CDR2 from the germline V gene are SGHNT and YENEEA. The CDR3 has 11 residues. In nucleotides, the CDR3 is TGTGCCAGCAGCTTAGACGGGGAGCAGTACTTC. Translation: CASSLDGEQYF.

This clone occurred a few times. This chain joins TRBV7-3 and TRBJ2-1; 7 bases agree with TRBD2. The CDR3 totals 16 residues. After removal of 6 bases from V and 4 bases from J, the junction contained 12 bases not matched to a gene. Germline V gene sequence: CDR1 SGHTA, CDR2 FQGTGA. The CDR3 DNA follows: TGTGCCAGCAGTCTTTCCGGCGGGAGTTTGTACAATGAGCAGTTCTTC. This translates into CASSLSGGSLYNEQFF.

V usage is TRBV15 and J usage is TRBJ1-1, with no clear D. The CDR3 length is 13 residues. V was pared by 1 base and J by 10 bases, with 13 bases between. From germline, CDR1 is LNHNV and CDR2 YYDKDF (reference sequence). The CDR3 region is CATSRAQLSGAFF. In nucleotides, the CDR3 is TGTGCCACCAGCAGAGCACAGCTTTCGGGAGCTTTCTTT. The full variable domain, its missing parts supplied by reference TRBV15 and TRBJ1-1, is DAMVIQNPRYQVTQFGKPVTLSCSQTLNHNVMYWYQQKSSQAPKLLFHYYDKDFNNEADTPDNFQSRRPNTSFCFLDIRSPGLGDTAMYLCATSRAQLSGAFFGQGTRLTVV.

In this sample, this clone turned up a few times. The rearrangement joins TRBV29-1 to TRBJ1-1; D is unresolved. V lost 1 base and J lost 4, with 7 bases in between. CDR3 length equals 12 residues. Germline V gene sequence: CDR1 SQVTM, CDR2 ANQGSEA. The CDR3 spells CSVEVGITEAFF. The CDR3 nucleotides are TGCAGCGTTGAAGTAGGGATCACTGAAGCTTTCTTT.

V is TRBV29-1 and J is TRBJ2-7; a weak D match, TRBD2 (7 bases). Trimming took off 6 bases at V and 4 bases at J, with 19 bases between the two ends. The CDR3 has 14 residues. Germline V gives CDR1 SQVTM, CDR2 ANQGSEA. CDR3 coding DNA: TGCAGCGTCCTTGGGGGGGCGTACCCTTACGAGCAGTACTTC. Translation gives CSVLGGAYPYEQYF.

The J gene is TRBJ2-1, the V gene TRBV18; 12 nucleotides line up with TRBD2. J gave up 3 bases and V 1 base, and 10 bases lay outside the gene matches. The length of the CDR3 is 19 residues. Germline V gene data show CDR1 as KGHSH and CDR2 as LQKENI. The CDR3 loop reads CASSPRGLAGGANYNEQFF. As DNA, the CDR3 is TGTGCCAGCTCACCACGGGGACTAGCGGGCGGTGCGAACTACAATGAGCAGTTCTTC.

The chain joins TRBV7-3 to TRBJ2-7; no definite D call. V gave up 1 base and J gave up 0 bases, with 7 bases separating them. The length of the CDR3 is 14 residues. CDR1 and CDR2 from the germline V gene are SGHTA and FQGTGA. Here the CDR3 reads CASSLNPSSYEQYF. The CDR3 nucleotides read TGTGCCAGCAGCTTAAACCCTAGCTCCTACGAGCAGTACTTC.

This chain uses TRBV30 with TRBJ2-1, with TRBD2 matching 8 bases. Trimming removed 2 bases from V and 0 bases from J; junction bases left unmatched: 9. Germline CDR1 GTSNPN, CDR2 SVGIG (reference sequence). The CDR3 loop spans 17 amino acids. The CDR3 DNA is TGTGCCTGGAGTCCTTGGACTAGCCAGAACTCCTACAATGAGCAGTTCTTC. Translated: CAWSPWTSQNSYNEQFF. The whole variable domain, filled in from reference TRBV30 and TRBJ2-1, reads SQTIHQWPATLVQPVGSPLSLECTVEGTSNPNLYWYRQAAGRGLQLLFYSVGIGQISSEVPQNLSASRPQDRQFILSSKKLLLSDSGFYLCAWSPWTSQNSYNEQFFGPGTRLTVL.

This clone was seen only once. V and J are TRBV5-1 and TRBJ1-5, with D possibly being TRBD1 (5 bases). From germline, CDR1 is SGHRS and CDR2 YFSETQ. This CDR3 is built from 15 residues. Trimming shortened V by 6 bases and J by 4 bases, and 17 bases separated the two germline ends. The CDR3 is CASNPDGTVNQPQHF. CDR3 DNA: TGCGCCAGCAACCCAGACGGGACGGTGAATCAGCCCCAGCATTTT.